This passage covers 24 T cell receptor beta chains from one sample sequenced in a study of patients with pleural tuberculosis. TCRdb used MiXCR to reprocess the reads, holding one entry per CDR3 protein. This table holds just under 30,000 distinct CDR3 sequences, under 20% found once. Material: peripheral blood. Receptor source: a human donor with pleural tuberculosis.

This clonotype has a count of ten or more. One end of the junction is discordant with germline, which a read error may explain. The J gene is TRBJ2-7, the V gene TRBV27; D might be TRBD1 or TRBD2, each matching 5 bases. The V gene's germline CDR1 is MNHEY and CDR2 SMNVEV (reference sequence). The CDR3 runs to 13 residues. CDR3 coding DNA: TGTGCCAGCCTCAGACGGGGCTCCGACGAGCAGTACTTC. Protein sequence: CASLRRGSDEQYF.

Turning to this clonotype: A junction boundary mismatches the germline segment, possibly from a read error. This chain connects TRBV30 to TRBJ2-1; D possibly corresponds to TRBD1 (6 bases). Germline lookup yields CDR1 GTSNPN and CDR2 SVGIG (reference sequence). The CDR3 length is 15 residues. CDR3 DNA sequence: TGTGCCTGGAGTCAGAGAGGGAGTATAGGGGGTGAGCAGCTCTTC. Its protein product is CAWSQRGSIGGEQLF.

This clonotype has a count of ten or more. The chain has TRBV15 and TRBJ2-7, with D unresolved. Germline values: CDR1 LNHNV, CDR2 YYDKDF (reference sequence). This CDR3 comprises 13 residues. Trimming cost V 7 bases and J 5 bases, with 15 bases left between them. The CDR3 loop reads CATNTAPQDEQYF. The CDR3 DNA sequence: TGTGCCACCAACACCGCGCCCCAAGACGAGCAGTACTTC.

There are many counts of this clonotype. This CDR3 reads CASSSLAGSPYNEQFF. The DNA for the CDR3 is TGTGCCAGCAGCTCTCTAGCGGGGAGTCCTTACAATGAGCAGTTCTTC. This chain links TRBV7-9 with TRBJ2-1; the match to TRBD2 covers 9 bases. CDR3 length: 16 residues. Germline-derived CDR1 and CDR2 are SEHNR and FQNEAQ (reference sequence). V dropped 4 bases and J dropped 4; count of bases not matched to a gene: 8.

Many counts were recorded for this clonotype. The chain joins TRBV9 to TRBJ1-2; a possible D gene is TRBD1 (6 bases). CDR1 is SGDLS and CDR2 is YYNGEE in the germline V gene. The V gene lost 4 bases and the J gene lost 5 bases, with 18 bases spanning the gap. CDR3 size: 15 residues. In DNA form, the CDR3 reads TGTGCCAGCAGCCCCACCCCCAGTCAGGGGTATGGCTACACCTTC. Its protein product is CASSPTPSQGYGYTF.

This clonotype appeared many times. The chain joins TRBV4-2 to TRBJ1-5; D is ambiguous. The CDR3 consists of 13 residues. V lost 0 bases and J 6 bases, leaving 6 bases between the germline ends. The germline V gene encodes CDR1 LGHNA and CDR2 YNFKEQ. CDR3 nucleotides: TGTGCCAGCAGCCAAGATATATTTCAGCCCCAGCATTTT. Translation: CASSQDIFQPQHF.

In this sample, this clonotype turned up many times. The V call is TRBV12-3 or TRBV12-4, the J call TRBJ1-5; D unclear. The CDR3 has 17 residues. With 5 bases removed from V and 3 bases from J, the gap between germline ends came to 20 bases. The CDR3 DNA reads as TGTGCCAGCAGTGCCTTCCGAAGGGCAGCCCTCAATCAGCCCCAGCATTTT. The encoded protein is CASSAFRRAALNQPQHF.

As concerns this clonotype: Germline and junction disagree at one end, which may indicate a read error. The rearrangement joins TRBV7-9 to TRBJ2-2, with D tentatively TRBD1 (5 bases). Germline V lookup: CDR1 SEHNR, CDR2 FQNEAQ (reference sequence). CDR3 length equals 13 residues. CDR3 bases: TGTGCCAGTAGCTCAGGGTACACCGGGGAGCTGTTTTTT. This translates into CASSSGYTGELFF.

The table lists this clonotype with many counts. The V and J genes are TRBV6-1 and TRBJ1-5, with 9 nucleotides matching TRBD1. The length of the CDR3 is 14 residues. Germline CDR1 MNHNS, CDR2 SASEGT. V shed 5 bases, J shed 4 bases, and the junction held 3 bases outside the gene matches. CDR3 residues: CASSSTGGNQPQHF. In DNA, the CDR3 is TGTGCCAGCAGTTCGACAGGGGGTAATCAGCCCCAGCATTTT.

The table lists this clonotype with many counts. CDR3 nucleotide sequence: TGTGCCAGTAGGCTCACAGATACGCAGTATTTT. Translation: CASRLTDTQYF. V is TRBV19 and J is TRBJ2-3; D unresolved. The CDR3 runs to 11 residues. V shed 6 bases and J shed 2 bases, with 3 bases lying between them. CDR1 and CDR2 from the germline V gene are LNHDA and SQIVND (reference sequence).

With respect to this clonotype: This may be a read error, as it is one base from a much larger clone. This rearrangement joins TRBV3-1 to TRBJ1-2, with no clear D. V was trimmed by 4 bases and J by 7 bases, leaving 16 bases between them. Germline V gene lookup returns CDR1 LGHDT and CDR2 YNNKEL (reference sequence). The CDR3 extends over 14 amino acids. The CDR3 nucleotides read TGTGCCAGCAGCCGAGAGGGCACCATTTCTGGCTACACCTTC. Its translation is CASSREGTISGYTF.

The CDR3, as DNA: TGTGCCACCATGGACCCCCGACACGCTGGCTACACCTTC. As protein: CATMDPRHAGYTF. The chain recombines TRBV24-1 with TRBJ1-2; no firm D call. The CDR3 runs to 13 residues. The V gene lost 8 bases and the J gene lost 7 bases, with 16 bases spanning the gap. The V gene's germline CDR1 is KGHDR and CDR2 SFDVKD.

This clonotype has a handful of counts. This may be a read error, as it is one base from a much larger clone. The chain links TRBV28 to TRBJ2-5; D may be TRBD1 or TRBD2 (6 bases each). The CDR3 runs 14 residues. Germline V gene lookup returns CDR1 MDHEN and CDR2 SYDVKM. The CDR3 sequence: CAYSKRGAQGTQYF. The CDR3 bases are TGTGCCTACTCAAAAAGGGGGGCCCAAGGGACCCAGTACTTC.

This clonotype was seen many times. V and J are TRBV5-1 and TRBJ2-1; the D is unclear. V lost 0 bases to trimming and J lost 6 bases, with 13 bases between them. CDR3 length equals 15 residues. From germline, CDR1 is SGHRS and CDR2 YFSETQ. The CDR3 protein is CASSLVPGSANEQFF. The CDR3 DNA reads TGCGCCAGCAGCTTGGTTCCGGGTTCGGCCAATGAGCAGTTCTTC. Together with reference TRBV5-1 and TRBJ2-1, the CDR3 gives the full variable domain: KAGVTQTPRYLIKTRGQQVTLSCSPISGHRSVSWYQQTPGQGLQFLFEYFSETQRNKGNFPGRFSGRQFSNSRSEMNVSTLELGDSALYLCASSLVPGSANEQFFGPGTRLTVL.

This clonotype was seen at least ten times. The chain couples TRBV10-2 to TRBJ1-2, with a weak D call TRBD1 (5 bases). Germline V lookup: CDR1 WSHSY, CDR2 SAAADI. CDR3 length equals 17 residues. Trimming took off 7 bases at V and 8 bases at J, with 29 bases between the two ends. The CDR3 DNA sequence: TGCGCCAGCACCCACTTCCTCAATCTCCAGGGAGGAGGAGGCTACACCTTC. It encodes CASTHFLNLQGGGGYTF.

The V gene is TRBV7-9, the J gene TRBJ2-6; D ambiguous. The CDR3 has 15 residues. V gave up 9 bases and J gave up 1 base, with 13 bases separating them. Looked up from germline, CDR1 is SEHNR and CDR2 is FQNEAQ (reference sequence). The CDR3 bases are TGTGCCAGTGACGAAGGGCGATCTGGGGCCAACGTCCTGACTTTC. Protein sequence: CASDEGRSGANVLTF.

Turning to this clonotype: A much larger clonotype is one base distant, so this may be a read error. This chain uses TRBV20-1 with TRBJ2-4, with 10 bases that match TRBD1. The germline CDR1 and CDR2 sequences are DFQATT and SNEGSKA (reference sequence). J gave up 6 bases and V 7 bases, and 6 bases lay outside the gene matches. The CDR3 sequence is 13 residues long. The CDR3 sequence: CSGGRDRGNIQYF. CDR3 sequence (DNA): TGCAGTGGGGGCCGGGACAGGGGAAACATTCAGTACTTC.

This clonotype was observed many times. The rearrangement joins TRBV6-1 to TRBJ2-7, with TRBD1 matching 8 bases. The CDR3 consists of 15 residues. The ends lost 0 bases at V and 4 bases at J; junction bases unmatched: 5. Germline V lookup: CDR1 MNHNS, CDR2 SASEGT. The CDR3 region has the DNA TGTGCCAGCAGTGAAGCAGACCAGGGGGCTTACGAGCAGTACTTC. Its protein product is CASSEADQGAYEQYF.

This clonotype is judged medium-sized (0.01 to 0.1%). The CDR3 region has the DNA TGCAGTGCTAGAAGGAGGGCTAGCACAGATACGCAGTATTTT. It is translated as CSARRRASTDTQYF. The chain uses TRBV20-1 and TRBJ2-3, with a possible D match to TRBD2 (6 bases). The germline gives CDR1 DFQATT, CDR2 SNEGSKA (reference sequence). V was shortened by 2 bases and J by 0 bases, with 9 bases between the two germline ends. The CDR3 is made up of 14 amino acids.

This clonotype is medium-sized by share. The chain is built from TRBV6-2 or TRBV6-3 and TRBJ1-2, with D possibly being TRBD1 (5 bases). Deletions cut 6 bases from V and 5 bases from J, with 13 bases between. There are 13 residues in the CDR3. Germline CDR1 reads MNHEY; CDR2 reads SVGEGT. CDR3 region: CASREGPFYGYTF. Here the CDR3 DNA reads TGTGCCAGCAGGGAGGGACCGTTTTATGGCTACACCTTC.

This clonotype was seen at least ten times. The chain uses TRBV10-3 and TRBJ2-3; weak D call: TRBD2 (6 bases). Per germline, CDR1 ENHRY and CDR2 SYGVKD. The CDR3 spans 15 residues. V lost 2 bases and J 0 bases, leaving 9 bases between the germline ends. CDR3 loop: CAISERRGSTDTQYF. The CDR3 region has the DNA TGTGCCATCAGTGAGAGGCGGGGAAGCACAGATACGCAGTATTTT.

This clonotype showed up many times. The rearrangement uses TRBV28 and TRBJ2-7; D uncertain. Germline CDR1 and CDR2: MDHEN and SYDVKM. V was pared by 6 bases and J by 4 bases, with 13 bases between. The CDR3 sequence is 13 residues long. The CDR3 DNA sequence: TGTGCCAGCAGACCGGGCCCCTCTTACGAGCAGTACTTC. It is translated as CASRPGPSYEQYF.

Of note for this clonotype: The junction shows a germline mismatch at one end, possibly a read error. The CDR3 region has the DNA TGTGCCAGCAGCCTAATCAGGAGCGAGCAGTCCTTC. This translates into CASSLIRSEQSF. This rearrangement joins TRBV7-9 to TRBJ2-1; D is unresolved. The CDR3 consists of 12 residues. Germline-derived CDR1 and CDR2 are SEHNR and FQNEAQ (reference sequence).

This clonotype was seen many times. This chain uses TRBV29-1 with TRBJ2-1, with D possibly matching TRBD1 (5 bases). This CDR3 has 13 amino acids. With 2 bases removed from V and 4 bases from J, the gap between germline ends came to 9 bases. Looked up from germline, CDR1 is SQVTM and CDR2 is ANQGSEA. CDR3 sequence (DNA): TGCAGCGTTGAAACAGGTCAATACAATGAGCAGTTCTTC. As protein: CSVETGQYNEQFF.